Below are 14 T cell receptor beta chains sequenced from a single sample in a study of identical twins. TCRdb re-called the 5' RACE reads through MiXCR, storing one row per CDR3 protein. This sample has more than 1.5 million distinct CDR3 sequences, with 32% found just once. The specimen was cord blood. The source of these receptors is a newborn girl in good health.

The sample holds a few counts of this clonotype. The chain is built from TRBV4-2 and TRBJ1-5; D unresolved. In germline, CDR1 is LGHNA, CDR2 YNFKEQ. The germline V and J ends were trimmed by 1 base and 6 bases, with 10 bases remaining between them. This CDR3 contains 14 residues. DNA of the CDR3: TGTGCCAGCAGCCAAGGTTTCGGGCTTCAGCCCCAGCATTTT. Its protein product is CASSQGFGLQPQHF.

This clonotype came up a few times. The rearrangement joins TRBV20-1 to TRBJ2-3; TRBD2 might be the D (6 bases). Germline V gene lookup returns CDR1 DFQATT and CDR2 SNEGSKA (reference sequence). Trimming pared 3 bases from V and 2 bases from J, leaving 21 bases between. The CDR3 totals 17 residues. The CDR3 sequence is CSASSFSRAGTTDTQYF. For the CDR3, the DNA is TGCAGTGCTAGCTCCTTCAGTCGAGCGGGCACCACAGATACGCAGTATTTT.

This chain uses TRBV20-1 with TRBJ2-1; TRBD2 agrees at 8 bases. There are 12 residues in the CDR3. Germline CDR1 and CDR2: DFQATT and SNEGSKA (reference sequence). The CDR3 reads CVIAGNGNEQFF. CDR3 DNA sequence: TGCGTAATAGCGGGGAATGGCAATGAGCAGTTCTTC.

The chain uses TRBV5-1 and TRBJ2-6; the D gene could be TRBD1 or TRBD2 (5 bases each). Germline CDR1 and CDR2: SGHRS and YFSETQ. The CDR3 contains 16 residues. V dropped 6 bases and J dropped 7 bases, with 20 bases sitting between them. The CDR3, as DNA: TGCGCCAGCACCTCATCGGGACCGCTAGGAGCCAACGTCCTGACTTTC. Translated: CASTSSGPLGANVLTF.

The J gene is TRBJ2-1, the V gene TRBV20-1, with TRBD1 matching 8 bases. CDR1 and CDR2 from the germline V gene are DFQATT and SNEGSKA (reference sequence). With V trimmed by 7 bases and J by 10 bases, 21 bases remained unmatched. The CDR3 is made up of 16 amino acids. The CDR3 is CSVKDYRGSPVREQFF. The CDR3 DNA reads as TGCAGTGTTAAGGATTACAGGGGGTCCCCTGTCAGGGAGCAGTTCTTC.

The V call is TRBV20-1, the J call TRBJ2-7, with D hard to call. CDR3 length equals 12 residues. The V gene lost 2 bases and the J gene lost 7 bases, with 12 bases spanning the gap. Looked up from germline, CDR1 is DFQATT and CDR2 is SNEGSKA (reference sequence). CDR3 amino acids: CSARFRAWEQYF. The CDR3 DNA reads as TGCAGTGCTAGATTTCGCGCCTGGGAGCAGTACTTC.

The chain combines TRBV6-1 with TRBJ1-4, with 7 bases fitting TRBD1. Germline assignment: CDR1 MNHNS and CDR2 SASEGT. The CDR3 length is 16 residues. Trimming removed 6 bases from V and 8 bases from J; junction bases left unmatched: 15. The CDR3 region is CASRPRPDRENEKLFF. The CDR3 coding sequence is TGTGCCAGCAGACCCAGGCCCGACAGGGAAAACGAAAAACTGTTTTTT.

The chain uses TRBV6-2 or TRBV6-3 and TRBJ2-1; 7 bases agree with TRBD1. This CDR3 is 18 amino acids long. Per the germline V gene, CDR1 is MNHEY and CDR2 is SVGEGT. V lost 8 bases and J lost 3; bases outside the gene matches: 19. The CDR3 sequence is CASGLDRQVRSYYNEQFF. CDR3 sequence (DNA): TGTGCCAGCGGCTTGGACAGGCAAGTACGATCATACTACAATGAGCAGTTCTTC.

On this clonotype: A much bigger clone sits one base away, suggesting this may be a read error. This rearrangement joins TRBV29-1 to TRBJ2-5; 13 bases fit TRBD2. The V segment lost 4 bases and the J segment 12 bases; nucleotides outside the gene matches: 8. The CDR3 covers 13 residues. The V gene's germline CDR1 is SQVTM and CDR2 ANQGSEA. CDR3 region: CSVALRTSGREYF. CDR3 in DNA: TGCAGCGTTGCCCTAAGGACTAGCGGGAGAGAGTACTTC.

V usage is TRBV28 and J usage is TRBJ2-1; 7 bases are a match to TRBD2. V was pared by 7 bases and J by 0 bases, with 6 bases of the junction left unmatched. This CDR3 region has 15 residues. The germline CDR1 and CDR2 sequences are MDHEN and SYDVKM. The chain's CDR3 is CASKEAGVSYNEQFF. CDR3 coding DNA: TGTGCCAGCAAGGAGGCGGGAGTCTCCTACAATGAGCAGTTCTTC.

This clonotype came up many times. This chain joins TRBV29-1 and TRBJ1-2; a possible D gene is TRBD1 (5 bases). Trimming pared 3 bases from V and 0 bases from J, leaving 14 bases between. CDR3 length: 15 residues. In germline, CDR1 is SQVTM, CDR2 ANQGSEA. The DNA of the CDR3 is TGCAGCGTTGAGGGCCTCGGGACTACTAACTATGGCTACACCTTC. Translated, it gives CSVEGLGTTNYGYTF.

V gene TRBV20-1 combines with J gene TRBJ2-7; TRBD2 matches at 9 bases. Germline V gene sequence: CDR1 DFQATT, CDR2 SNEGSKA (reference sequence). V gave up 0 bases and J gave up 2 bases; unmatched junction bases: 17. The CDR3 covers 19 residues. For the CDR3, the DNA is TGCAGTGCTAGAGACTACAGGGGCCCCGGCCTAGCGGGAACCTACGAGCAGTACTTC. Its protein is CSARDYRGPGLAGTYEQYF.

The chain is built from TRBV3-1 and TRBJ2-1; 11 positions match TRBD2. The last part of the DNA fits TRBJ2-7 better; the J call may be wrong. Germline V gene sequence: CDR1 LGHDT, CDR2 YNNKEL (reference sequence). This CDR3 is 18 amino acids long. CDR3 in DNA: TGTGCCAGCAGCCAAGCTAGCGGGAGGCCCAGCTCCTACAATGAGCAGTACTTC. This codes for CASSQASGRPSSYNEQYF.

The CDR3 is CASSIRGEISVEQYF. DNA of the CDR3: TGTGCCAGCAGTATAAGAGGAGAGATATCTGTTGAGCAGTACTTC. V and J are TRBV12-3 or TRBV12-4 and TRBJ2-7; D is uncertain. The CDR3 contains 15 residues. The V and J ends lost 5 bases and 7 bases respectively, with 21 bases between them.